Listed below are T cell receptor beta chains from one sample, sequenced in a study of blood T cell repertoires in COVID-19. Some clones are missing from TCRdb's copy, which holds only in-frame ones; the method was immunoSEQ multiplex PCR. The sample lists 300,000 or so clones, 90% occurring once. Sequencing was performed on PBMCs or T cells enriched from blood (not recorded which). Source of these receptors: a man between 60 and 70 years old who had recovered from COVID-19. The CDR3 runs from the conserved cysteine through the conserved F or W. D genes are given only for firm matches. Rows may omit the clone size; those that give it use once, few, many or a size class.

J | D | V | size | CDR3 | DNA
TRBJ2-1 | - | TRBV5-1 | once | CASSLVGQSFDNEQFF | TGCGCCAGCAGCTTGGTTGGACAGTCGTTCGACAATGAGCAGTTCTTC
TRBJ1-1 | - | TRBV6-5 | - | CASRLTANTEAFF | TGTGCCAGCAGGCTGACAGCGAACACTGAAGCTTTCTTT
TRBJ1-2 | TRBD1 | TRBV6-4 | few | CASSASGTGGYTF | TGTGCCAGCAGTGCCTCCGGGACAGGGGGCTACACCTTC
TRBJ2-3 | - | TRBV27 | - | CASSLVLAPDTQYF | TGTGCCAGCAGTTTAGTTCTAGCGCCAGATACGCAGTATTTT
TRBJ2-7 | TRBD1 | TRBV19 | - | CASSMQRHRGHEQYF | TGTGCCAGTAGTATGCAGAGACACAGGGGACACGAGCAGTACTTC
TRBJ2-5 | TRBD2 | TRBV2 | once | CASSGLAGVQETQYF | TGTGCCAGCAGTGGACTAGCGGGGGTCCAAGAGACCCAGTACTTC
TRBJ1-5 | - | TRBV2 | - | CASNLLVNQPQHF | TGTGCCAGCAATTTACTGGTCAATCAGCCCCAGCATTTT
TRBJ2-7 | TRBD1 | TRBV28 | - | CASRGGYEYEQYF | TGTGCCAGCAGAGGGGGCTATGAGTACGAGCAGTACTTC
TRBJ2-1 | - | TRBV30 | - | CAWEADNEQFF | TGTGCCTGGGAGGCGGACAATGAGCAGTTCTTC
TRBJ1-3 | - | TRBV4-2 | - | CASSQDRGGVNSGNTIYF | TGTGCCAGCAGCCAAGATCGGGGGGGAGTGAACTCTGGAAACACCATATATTTT
TRBJ1-5 | - | TRBV30 | - | CAWSAGTSNQPQHF | TGTGCCTGGAGTGCTGGGACAAGCAATCAGCCCCAGCATTTT
TRBJ1-6 | TRBD1 | TRBV12-3/TRBV12-4 | - | CASSRTGFSPLHF | TGTGCCAGCAGTCGGACAGGGTTTTCACCCCTCCACTTT
TRBJ2-5 | TRBD2 | TRBV3-1/TRBV3-2 | - | CASSTRTSGIETQYF | TGTGCCAGCAGCACGCGGACTAGCGGGATTGAGACCCAGTACTTC
TRBJ2-1 | - | TRBV11-3 | - | CASSLGERALRDEQFF | TGTGCCAGCAGCTTAGGTGAGAGGGCCCTGAGGGATGAGCAGTTCTTC
TRBJ2-6 | - | TRBV5-5 | - | CASSPQNRAGANVLTF | TGTGCCAGCAGCCCTCAAAACAGGGCCGGGGCCAACGTCCTGACTTTC
TRBJ1-1 | - | TRBV20-1 | - | CSAPQRSEAFF | TGCAGTGCTCCTCAGCGATCTGAAGCTTTCTTT
TRBJ1-2 | - | TRBV5-6 | - | CASSLSAATYGYTF | TGTGCCAGCAGCTTGTCGGCGGCTACCTATGGCTACACCTTC
TRBJ2-7 | - | TRBV4-1 | - | CASSPKENEQYF | TGCGCCAGCAGCCCCAAGGAGAACGAGCAGTACTTC